The following is a T cell receptor beta chain sequence with its context. The antigen remains undetermined. This entry comes from a study of T cell responses to AZD1222 COVID-19 vaccine. Regarding the study as a whole: Possibly, clonal diversity was underestimated; donors were largely white British and included more females. Just 5 to 7 AZD1222 recipients were seropositive at baseline. Unmutated variant regions are reportedly the target of nearly half of TCRs that are spike-specific.

Germline CDR1 MNHEY, CDR2 SMNVEV (reference sequence). The CDR3 has 20 residues. V shed 2 bases and J 0 bases; nucleotides not matched to a gene: 12. Only in-frame clones appear in the TCRdb table, and some are missing; sequencing was by immunoSEQ multiplex PCR. The table shows about 150,000 clones, with about 91% occurring only once. J is TRBJ2-1 and V is TRBV27; 11 nucleotides match TRBD1. Sequencing used peripheral blood, obtained on day 0 of MenACWY control vaccination. This receptor was taken from an adult in good health. The CDR3: CASSLAPGQGEHISYNEQFF. The CDR3, as DNA: TGTGCCAGCAGTTTAGCCCCGGGACAGGGGGAGCACATCTCCTACAATGAGCAGTTCTTC.